The rows below give T cell receptor beta chains drawn from one sample of a study of regulatory T cells in long-lasting Graves disease. TCRdb ran MiXCR on the multiplex PCR reads and lists one entry per CDR3 protein. The table records under 250,000 distinct CDR3 sequences, roughly 20% of them present only once. In addition, the sample was reused for a study of T cells in Graves' hyperthyroidism and ophthalmopathy.

Specimen: peripheral blood mononuclear cells (PBMCs), collected at new diagnosis, from a patient treated with antithyroid drugs. The receptors originated from a woman in her 30s with Graves disease. The CDR3 runs from the conserved cysteine through the conserved F or W. The D gene is left open where the match is weak. The listing skips clone size in some rows; elsewhere it reads once, few, many or a size class.

V gene,J gene,clone size,D gene,CDR3 protein,CDR3 DNA
TRBV5-5,TRBJ2-1,NA,TRBD1,CASSLPQGTGGKNEQFF,TGTGCCAGCAGCCTACCGCAAGGGACAGGGGGCAAGAATGAGCAGTTCTTC
TRBV4-1,TRBJ2-4,NA,TRBD2,CASSQEASGALKNIQYF,TGCGCCAGCAGCCAAGAAGCTAGCGGGGCCCTCAAAAACATTCAGTACTTC
TRBV20-1,TRBJ1-1,many,NA,CSASPGGVQNTEAFF,TGCAGTGCTAGCCCCGGAGGAGTACAGAACACTGAAGCTTTCTTT
TRBV6-1,TRBJ2-7,many,TRBD1,CASSPSGTGSEQYF,TGTGCCAGCAGTCCATCCGGGACAGGATCCGAGCAGTACTTC
TRBV24-1,TRBJ2-5,many,TRBD2,CATMGSGIQETQYF,TGTGCCACCATGGGTAGCGGGATTCAAGAGACCCAGTACTTC
TRBV30,TRBJ2-7,NA,NA,CAWSVGAGGQYF,TGTGCCTGGAGTGTAGGGGCCGGGGGGCAGTACTTC
TRBV2,TRBJ2-3,many,TRBD2,CASSSLAGASTDTQYF,TGTGCCAGCAGCTCCCTAGCGGGGGCTAGCACAGATACGCAGTATTTT
TRBV11-2,TRBJ2-5,NA,TRBD1,CASKGRTGGFQETQYF,TGTGCCAGCAAGGGCCGGACAGGGGGGTTCCAAGAGACCCAGTACTTC
TRBV3-1,TRBJ2-1,NA,NA,CASSQDLVSGHQQFF,TGTGCCAGCAGCCAAGATCTTGTTAGCGGACATCAGCAGTTCTTC
TRBV20-1,TRBJ2-5,many,NA,CSARTGQEVQETQYF,TGCAGTGCTCGGACGGGGCAGGAAGTCCAAGAGACCCAGTACTTC
TRBV11-2,TRBJ2-2,NA,TRBD2,CASSFGLAGNTGELFF,TGTGCCAGCAGCTTCGGACTAGCGGGAAACACCGGGGAGCTGTTTTTT
TRBV9,TRBJ2-2,many,NA,CASSLDDTGELFF,TGTGCCAGCAGTCTAGATGACACCGGGGAGCTGTTTTTT
TRBV11-3,TRBJ1-6,many,NA,CASSSGSPLHF,TGTGCCAGCAGCTCCGGATCACCCCTCCACTTT
TRBV6-2/TRBV6-3,TRBJ1-1,many,NA,CASSYLAETEAFF,TGTGCCAGCAGTTACTTGGCTGAGACTGAAGCTTTCTTT
TRBV6-1,TRBJ1-2,few,NA,CASSMGRYGYTF,TGTGCCAGCAGCATGGGAAGATATGGCTACACCTTC
TRBV7-8,TRBJ1-2,many,TRBD1,CASSLRGQGAEYGYTF,TGTGCCAGCAGCTTAAGGGGACAGGGGGCTGAGTATGGCTACACCTTC
TRBV28,TRBJ2-7,many,NA,CASSRRRQFGYEQYF,TGTGCCAGCAGCCGCCGACGGCAATTTGGCTACGAGCAGTACTTC
TRBV5-1,TRBJ2-4,once,NA,CASSLNLGANIQYF,TGCGCCAGCAGCTTGAACCTGGGGGCGAACATTCAGTACTTC
TRBV29-1,TRBJ1-2,many,TRBD1,CSVVQGVEGYTF,TGCAGCGTTGTACAGGGGGTGGAGGGCTACACCTTC
TRBV6-1,TRBJ1-2,few,NA,CASSEMGQPANYGYTF,TGTGCCAGCAGTGAAATGGGGCAGCCGGCTAACTATGGCTACACCTTC
TRBV20-1,TRBJ1-5,many,NA,CSASSALGRALSNQPQHF,TGCAGTGCTAGTAGCGCTCTGGGCAGGGCCCTGAGCAATCAGCCCCAGCATTTT
TRBV12-5,TRBJ1-1,NA,TRBD1,CASGLPSGQGRTEAFF,TGTGCTAGTGGTTTGCCCTCCGGACAGGGGCGCACTGAAGCTTTCTTT
TRBV18,TRBJ2-3,few,NA,CASSTYREAGYTDTQYF,TGTGCCAGCTCAACCTACCGAGAGGCGGGTTACACAGATACGCAGTATTTT
TRBV2,TRBJ2-5,many,NA,CASMLRERETQYF,TGTGCCAGTATGCTGCGGGAAAGGGAGACCCAGTACTTC
TRBV20-1,TRBJ1-4,many,TRBD1,CSAPGQGNEKLFF,TGCAGTGCTCCGGGACAGGGAAATGAAAAACTGTTTTTT
TRBV24-1,TRBJ1-2,many,NA,CATWKEGGYTF,TGTGCCACTTGGAAGGAAGGTGGCTACACCTTC
TRBV2,TRBJ1-2,NA,NA,CASSEPGDGYTF,TGTGCCAGCAGTGAACCAGGCGATGGCTACACCTTC
TRBV2,TRBJ2-2,many,NA,CASRGGGRGPRTRHTGELFF,TGTGCCAGCAGAGGAGGGGGGCGGGGTCCGAGGACACGACACACCGGGGAGCTGTTTTTT
TRBV12-3/TRBV12-4,TRBJ1-5,many,TRBD1,CASRTGDQPQHF,TGTGCCAGCAGGACAGGGGATCAGCCCCAGCATTTT
TRBV7-9,TRBJ2-5,many,NA,CASSLDSGEKTQYF,TGTGCCAGCAGCTTAGACTCGGGAGAGAAGACCCAGTACTTC
TRBV7-8,TRBJ1-3,NA,NA,CASRSRDHGNTIYF,TGTGCCAGCAGATCCCGGGACCATGGAAACACCATATATTTT
TRBV5-1,TRBJ2-5,many,NA,CASSEGGQQETQYF,TGTGCCAGCAGCGAGGGGGGACAGCAAGAGACCCAGTACTTC